These 12 T cell receptor beta chains were sequenced from one sample in a study of T cells expressing NK-cell markers. One entry per CDR3 protein, without DNA, is what TCRdb gives after re-calling the 5' RACE reads. This sample contains about 190,000 distinct CDR3 sequences. The specimen sequenced was blood T cells: a sorted CD56 or NKG2C T cell subset, CD4+ or CD8+ T cells, or bulk PBMC T cells (not recorded which). These TCRs come from a man aged 18-70 years in good health.

The chain uses TRBV4-2 and TRBJ2-2; TCRdb indicates TRBD2, and absent DNA this call remains unverified. From germline, CDR1 is LGHNA and CDR2 YNFKEQ. The CDR3 covers 17 residues. CDR3 sequence reads: CASSRSYGTRSSGELFF.

J is TRBJ2-7 and V is TRBV25-1; the TRBD1 assignment by TCRdb is unverifiable without DNA. CDR1 and CDR2 (germline): MGHDK, SYGVNS. The CDR3 runs 15 residues. The CDR3 loop reads CASSDPGQGAYEQYF.

The chain has TRBV5-6 and TRBJ2-7; TCRdb's assignment of TRBD1 cannot be checked, as there is no DNA. This CDR3 is 16 amino acids long. Looked up from germline, CDR1 is SGHDT and CDR2 is YYEEEE. The CDR3 region is CASSPDRWPSSYEQYF.

The chain uses TRBV10-2 and TRBJ2-3. Germline V lookup: CDR1 WSHSY, CDR2 SAAADI. This CDR3 has 11 residues. This chain's CDR3 is CATQFGDTQYF.

The chain employs TRBV6-5 and TRBJ1-1. This CDR3 is built from 15 residues. Per germline, CDR1 MNHEY and CDR2 SVGAGI. CDR3: CASSPNRGVETEAFF.

This rearrangement joins TRBV20-1 to TRBJ2-5; TCRdb gives TRBD1 as the D gene, but with no DNA this cannot be confirmed. The CDR3 extends over 13 amino acids. Germline values: CDR1 DFQATT, CDR2 SNEGSKA (reference sequence). CDR3 protein: CSASRDNQETQYF.

The V and J genes are TRBV28 and TRBJ1-1; TCRdb indicates TRBD1, and absent DNA this call remains unverified. From germline, CDR1 is MDHEN and CDR2 SYDVKM. The CDR3 totals 14 residues. CDR3 amino acids: CASSLWGEGTEAFF.

This rearrangement joins TRBV13 to TRBJ2-1. CDR1 and CDR2 (germline): PRHDT, FYEKMQ (reference sequence). The CDR3 length is 12 residues. The chain's CDR3 is CASSPAYNEQFF.

This chain's CDR3 is CASKTTLLTYEQYF. V is TRBV27 and J is TRBJ2-7. The germline V gene has CDR1 MNHEY and CDR2 SMNVEV (reference sequence). The CDR3 consists of 14 residues.

This chain joins TRBV15 and TRBJ2-7. The germline CDR1 and CDR2 sequences are LNHNV and YYDKDF (reference sequence). The CDR3 extends over 14 amino acids. CDR3 sequence reads: CATSTPHEIYEQYF. Looking up the rest from reference TRBV15 and TRBJ2-7 gives the full variable domain: DAMVIQNPRYQVTQFGKPVTLSCSQTLNHNVMYWYQQKSSQAPKLLFHYYDKDFNNEADTPDNFQSRRPNTSFCFLDIRSPGLGDTAMYLCATSTPHEIYEQYFGPGTRLTVT.

This chain connects TRBV5-1 to TRBJ2-5; checking the TCRdb D call of TRBD2 is not possible without DNA. The CDR3 runs to 17 residues. CDR1 is SGHRS, CDR2 YFSETQ, per germline. The CDR3 sequence: CASSLATSGVYQETQYF.

The chain links TRBV6-1 to TRBJ2-5; no DNA is available, so the TRBD1 call from TCRdb remains unchecked. The CDR3 totals 14 residues. Germline V gene data show CDR1 as MNHNS and CDR2 as SASEGT. This CDR3 is CASRDWGAGETQYF.